This T cell receptor beta chain was profiled in a study of graft-versus-host responses after intestinal transplantation. Study information: Every recipient underwent anti-thymocyte globulin induction, then tacrolimus and steroids for roughly three years. Study-wide results and caveats: Graft-donor T cell macrochimerism in patients accompanied high graft-versus-host to host-versus-graft clonal ratios in allografts. Researchers found peak circulating GvH clone levels linked to early post-transplant HvG declines. The marrow of recipients harbored GvH clones, and ileum or blood showed some of them first.

This clone was observed a few times. What it binds is unknown. TCRdb keeps only in-frame clones here, not all; method: immunoSEQ multiplex PCR. The sample contains some 9,300 clones, around 91% of which appear only once. This clonotype was sampled from a human patient who received an intestinal transplant, so some T cells may come from the graft donor. This specimen consisted of PBMCs, obtained just over 42 days after intestinal transplant.

DNA of the CDR3: TGTGCCAGCAGCCTATGGGGGGGGGCCGTCTACGAGCAGTACTTC. It yields the protein CASSLWGGAVYEQYF. The chain carries TRBV13 and TRBJ2-7; D may be TRBD2 (7 bases). Trimming cost V 5 bases and J 3 bases, with 17 bases left between them. From germline, CDR1 is PRHDT and CDR2 FYEKMQ (reference sequence). The CDR3 contains 15 residues.